Listed here are 13 T cell receptor beta chains from one sample, sequenced in a study of cytomegalovirus exposure and HLA in healthy donors (dated by TCRdb to 2017 to 2019). Library preparation employed the immunoSEQ multiplex PCR assay. For the multiplex PCR, a mixture combining 60 forward primers for TCR Vbeta segments and 13 reverse primers for TCR Jbeta segments was used. The table comes from immuneACCESS by way of TCRdb, which keeps in-frame sequences with V and J called. Part of the clones is missing from these tables; in studies checked, under half for an unresolved V gene and the rest for unknown reasons. The sample includes over 100,000 clones, with 69% observed a single time. In total, the top ten clones hold 5.4% of the sample. The material sequenced was PBMCs. Every receptor here comes from a woman aged 70-85 years in good health and CMV-seropositive.

The chain combines TRBV6-6 with TRBJ1-6; D unresolved. The V end lost 4 bases, the J end lost 5 bases, and 15 bases lay between the germline ends. CDR3 length equals 16 residues. From germline, CDR1 is MNHNY and CDR2 SVGAGI (reference sequence). CDR3 in DNA: TGTGCCAGCAGTTTAGACGCAGCCAGGAATAATTCACCCCTCCACTTT. The encoded protein is CASSLDAARNNSPLHF.

There are a few counts of this clone. At the DNA level, this CDR3 is encoded by other sequences in the same sample as well. The chain recombines TRBV19 with TRBJ1-1; TRBD1 matches at 7 bases. In germline, CDR1 is LNHDA, CDR2 SQIVND (reference sequence). V lost 1 base to trimming and J lost 5 bases; unmatched junction nucleotides: 1. The CDR3 sequence is 13 residues long. The CDR3 DNA follows: TGTGCCAGTAGTATAGGCAGGGGGACTGAAGCTTTCTTT. The encoded protein is CASSIGRGTEAFF.

This clone was observed a handful of times. The CDR3 sequence is CASSLGTSGGVNTGELFF. The CDR3 DNA sequence: TGCGCCAGCAGCTTGGGAACTAGCGGGGGAGTTAACACCGGGGAGCTGTTTTTT. This chain connects TRBV5-1 to TRBJ2-2; 11 bases are a match to TRBD2. Germline loops: CDR1 SGHRS, CDR2 YFSETQ. The CDR3 is 18 amino acids. Unmatched junction bases numbered 6, after V lost 0 bases and J lost 2 bases.

This sequence joins TRBV5-6 and TRBJ2-3; no reliable D call. The CDR3 is made up of 13 amino acids. Germline CDR1 SGHDT, CDR2 YYEEEE. Trimming took 3 bases from V and 2 from J, leaving 7 bases between them. The CDR3 loop reads CASSSHNTDTQYF. The DNA of the CDR3 is TGTGCCAGCAGCTCCCACAACACAGATACGCAGTATTTT. Combining the CDR3 with reference TRBV5-6 and TRBJ2-3 gives the whole variable domain DAGVTQSPTHLIKTRGQQVTLRCSPKSGHDTVSWYQQALGQGPQFIFQYYEEEERQRGNFPDRFSGHQFPNYSSELNVNALLLGDSALYLCASSSHNTDTQYFGPGTRLTVL.

The J gene is TRBJ1-3, the V gene TRBV5-1, with 12 nucleotides matching TRBD1. V was pared by 4 bases and J by 2 bases, with 4 bases of the junction left unmatched. Germline V lookup: CDR1 SGHRS, CDR2 YFSETQ. The CDR3 has 16 residues. The CDR3 here is CASSGGTGGTGNTIYF. CDR3 nucleotides: TGCGCCAGCAGCGGAGGGACAGGGGGCACTGGAAACACCATATATTTT.

The chain carries TRBV19 and TRBJ1-1, with TRBD1 matching over 9 bases. The CDR3 sequence is 15 residues long. CDR1 and CDR2 (germline): LNHDA, SQIVND (reference sequence). V lost 8 bases and J lost 2; bases outside the gene matches: 9. The CDR3 region is CASADRGGRNTEAFF. The CDR3 region has the DNA TGTGCCAGTGCAGACAGGGGGGGGAGAAACACTGAAGCTTTCTTT.

This clone turned up a few times. The chain links TRBV5-5 to TRBJ1-4, with D unclear. The V end was cut by 4 bases, the J end by 0 bases, with 16 bases between. The CDR3 contains 17 residues. Germline CDR1 reads SGHKS; CDR2 reads YYEKEE (reference sequence). The CDR3 region is CASSPQEPYATNEKLFF. CDR3 DNA: TGTGCCAGCAGCCCTCAGGAACCCTATGCAACTAATGAAAAACTGTTTTTT. The whole variable domain, filled in from reference TRBV5-5 and TRBJ1-4, reads DAGVTQSPTHLIKTRGQQVTLRCSPISGHKSVSWYQQVLGQGPQFIFQYYEKEERGRGNFPDRFSARQFPNYSSELNVNALLLGDSALYLCASSPQEPYATNEKLFFGSGTQLSVL.

V and J are TRBV29-1 and TRBJ2-7, with D possibly matching TRBD1 (5 bases). CDR1 is SQVTM and CDR2 is ANQGSEA in the germline V gene. This CDR3 has 13 residues. V shed 6 bases and J shed 2 bases, with 14 bases lying between them. Written as DNA, the CDR3 is TGCAGCGTCGGGCCCGCAGGGCCCTACGAGCAGTACTTC. It codes for CSVGPAGPYEQYF.

The V gene is TRBV6-5, the J gene TRBJ1-1, with 8 positions matching TRBD1. The CDR3 extends over 15 amino acids. Trimming at V came to 4 bases and at J to 1 base, leaving 5 bases not matched to a gene. Germline V gene lookup returns CDR1 MNHEY and CDR2 SVGAGI. The CDR3 spells CASSSYRGSNTEAFF. The CDR3 DNA follows: TGTGCCAGCAGTTCATACAGGGGGTCGAACACTGAAGCTTTCTTT.

The rearrangement joins TRBV7-8 to TRBJ1-2; TRBD1 aligns across 8 bases. The CDR3 runs 14 residues. Losses at the gene ends were 5 bases for V and 8 bases for J; bases not matched to a gene: 10. Germline V CDR1 and CDR2: SGHVS, FQNEAQ. CDR3 DNA: TGTGCCAGCAGCCAGGGGCAGGGGGCGTTAGGCTACACCTTC. Protein product: CASSQGQGALGYTF.

J is TRBJ2-7 and V is TRBV7-6; possibly TRBD2 for D (6 bases). With 2 bases removed from V and 7 bases from J, the gap between germline ends came to 15 bases. The germline gives CDR1 SGHVS, CDR2 FNYEAQ. The CDR3 spans 14 residues. The CDR3 coding sequence is TGTGCCAGCAGCTTAACCCCGGGAGCTAGAGAGCAGTACTTC. Translation gives CASSLTPGAREQYF.

A few counts support this clone. V is TRBV18 and J is TRBJ2-1; weak D call: TRBD1 (5 bases). The ends were cut back, 2 bases at V and 5 bases at J, with 7 bases in the middle. This CDR3 spans 13 amino acids. The germline V gene has CDR1 KGHSH and CDR2 LQKENI. CDR3 region: CASSPGRDNEQFF. CDR3 sequence (DNA): TGTGCCAGCTCACCAGGCAGGGACAATGAGCAGTTCTTC.

The V and J genes are TRBV19 and TRBJ2-5; the D gene is possibly TRBD1 (6 bases). The V end was cut by 5 bases, the J end by 4 bases, with 11 bases between. The CDR3 runs 13 residues. The germline CDR1 and CDR2 sequences are LNHDA and SQIVND (reference sequence). CDR3 sequence reads: CASSAQGPETQYF. The CDR3 DNA is TGTGCCAGTAGTGCACAGGGCCCAGAGACCCAGTACTTC.